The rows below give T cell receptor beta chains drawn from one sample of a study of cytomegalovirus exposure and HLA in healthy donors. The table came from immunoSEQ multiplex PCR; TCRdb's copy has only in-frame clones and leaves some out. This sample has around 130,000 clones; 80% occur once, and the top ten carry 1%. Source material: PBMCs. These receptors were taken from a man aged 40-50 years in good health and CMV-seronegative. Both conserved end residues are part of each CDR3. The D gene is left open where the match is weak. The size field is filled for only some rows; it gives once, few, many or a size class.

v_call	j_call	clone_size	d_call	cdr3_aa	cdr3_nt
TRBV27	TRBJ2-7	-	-	CASSLVVSSYEQYF	TGTGCCAGCAGTTTGGTTGTGAGCTCCTACGAGCAGTACTTC
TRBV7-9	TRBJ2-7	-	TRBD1	CASSLAPGQGTHEQYF	TGTGCCAGCAGCTTAGCCCCCGGACAGGGGACCCACGAGCAGTACTTC
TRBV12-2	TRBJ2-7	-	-	CARPDRYYEQYF	TGTGCAAGACCAGACAGGTACTACGAGCAGTACTTC
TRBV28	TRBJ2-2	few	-	CASRPTGLEELFF	TGTGCCAGCAGACCCACAGGGTTGGAGGAGCTGTTTTTT
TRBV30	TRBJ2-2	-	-	CAWSRGGAAGELFF	TGTGCCTGGAGCAGAGGGGGGGCTGCCGGGGAGCTGTTTTTT
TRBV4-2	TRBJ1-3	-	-	CASTPDPLISSGNTIYF	TGTGCCAGCACGCCTGATCCCCTGATCAGCTCTGGAAACACCATATATTTT
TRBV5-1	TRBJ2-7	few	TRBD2	CASSLVGGLAGSYEQYF	TGCGCCAGCAGCTTGGTTGGGGGACTAGCGGGATCCTACGAGCAGTACTTC
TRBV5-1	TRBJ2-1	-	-	CASSPLGTGLYNEQFF	TGCGCCAGCAGCCCCCTGGGGACTGGACTTTACAATGAGCAGTTCTTC
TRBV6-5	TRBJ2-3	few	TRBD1	CASSYWTGQTDTQYF	TGTGCCAGCAGTTACTGGACAGGGCAAACAGATACGCAGTATTTT
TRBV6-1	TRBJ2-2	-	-	CASSELTSRLVANTGELFF	TGTGCCAGCAGTGAACTCACTTCGCGACTTGTTGCTAACACCGGGGAGCTGTTTTTT
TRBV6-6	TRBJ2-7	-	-	CASSGQVMLSEQYF	TGTGCCAGCAGTGGCCAGGTAATGCTCTCCGAGCAGTACTTC
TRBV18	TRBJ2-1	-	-	CASSPGNYNEQFF	TGTGCCAGCTCCCCCGGGAATTACAATGAGCAGTTCTTC
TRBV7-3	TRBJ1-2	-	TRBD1	CASSPQGQGYGYTF	TGTGCCAGCAGCCCCCAGGGACAGGGCTATGGCTACACCTTC
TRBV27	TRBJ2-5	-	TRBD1	CASSGTGGRQTQYF	TGTGCCAGCTCCGGGACAGGGGGCCGCCAGACCCAGTACTTC
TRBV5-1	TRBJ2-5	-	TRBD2	CASSPAGGGQETQYF	TGCGCCAGCAGCCCCGCGGGAGGCGGGCAAGAGACCCAGTACTTC
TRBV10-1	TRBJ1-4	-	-	CASSGQGINEKLFF	TGCGCCAGCAGTGGTCAGGGAATTAATGAAAAACTGTTTTTT
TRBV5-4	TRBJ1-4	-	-	CASSPEGGSEKLFF	TGTGCCAGCAGTCCCGAGGGGGGGAGTGAAAAACTGTTTTTT
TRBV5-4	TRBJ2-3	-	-	CASRPGQPSTDTQYF	TGTGCCAGCAGACCCGGACAGCCAAGCACAGATACGCAGTATTTT
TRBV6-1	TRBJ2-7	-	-	CASSPVRGYEQYF	TGTGCCAGCAGTCCGGTCAGGGGTTACGAGCAGTACTTC
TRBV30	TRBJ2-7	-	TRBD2	CAWSVGLAGNYEQYF	TGTGCCTGGAGTGTTGGACTAGCGGGAAACTACGAGCAGTACTTC
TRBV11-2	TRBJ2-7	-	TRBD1	CASSWGQGHEQYF	TGTGCCAGCAGCTGGGGACAGGGCCACGAGCAGTACTTC
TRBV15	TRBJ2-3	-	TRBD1	CATRDSPDTQYF	TGTGCCACCCGGGACAGCCCAGATACGCAGTATTTT
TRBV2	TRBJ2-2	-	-	CASSIEGGLTGELFF	TGTGCCAGCAGCATCGAGGGGGGGCTAACTGGGGAGCTGTTTTTT
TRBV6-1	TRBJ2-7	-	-	CASSEAGDTYEQYF	TGTGCCAGCAGTGAAGCGGGGGACACCTACGAGCAGTACTTC
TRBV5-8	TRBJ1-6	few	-	CASSADRLRNSPLHF	TGTGCCAGCAGCGCGGACAGACTGCGAAACTCACCCCTCCACTTT